This TCR beta chain was recovered during a study of blood T cell repertoires in COVID-19. For the study at large: What the recovered Cohort 3 donors had was two negative PCRs, clearance, or symptom resolution. Collection of acute and convalescent COVID-19 samples took place in the United States, Italy and Spain. T cells, B-cell-depleted T cells, or PBMCs supplied cDNA or gDNA.

Per germline, CDR1 MDHEN and CDR2 SYDVKM. CDR3 length: 13 amino acids. V shed 6 bases and J shed 0 bases, with 8 bases lying between them. Source study methods: The assay estimated nucleated cells by amplifying reference gene primers. Data came from immunoSEQ multiplex PCR; TCRdb stores just in-frame clones and leaves some out. The DNA was the basis for D and trimming; V, J and clone size are from that table. Of approximately 360,000 clones listed, more than 75% are singletons. This clonotype was obtained from a man aged 40-49 years in a cohort exposed to, infected with or recovered from COVID-19 (not recorded which). The V and J genes are TRBV28 and TRBJ1-1; unclear D gene. The sample comprised PBMCs or T cells enriched from blood (not recorded which). The CDR3 DNA follows: TGTGCCAGCAGCGTACAGATGAACACTGAAGCTTTCTTT. This gives the protein CASSVQMNTEAFF.